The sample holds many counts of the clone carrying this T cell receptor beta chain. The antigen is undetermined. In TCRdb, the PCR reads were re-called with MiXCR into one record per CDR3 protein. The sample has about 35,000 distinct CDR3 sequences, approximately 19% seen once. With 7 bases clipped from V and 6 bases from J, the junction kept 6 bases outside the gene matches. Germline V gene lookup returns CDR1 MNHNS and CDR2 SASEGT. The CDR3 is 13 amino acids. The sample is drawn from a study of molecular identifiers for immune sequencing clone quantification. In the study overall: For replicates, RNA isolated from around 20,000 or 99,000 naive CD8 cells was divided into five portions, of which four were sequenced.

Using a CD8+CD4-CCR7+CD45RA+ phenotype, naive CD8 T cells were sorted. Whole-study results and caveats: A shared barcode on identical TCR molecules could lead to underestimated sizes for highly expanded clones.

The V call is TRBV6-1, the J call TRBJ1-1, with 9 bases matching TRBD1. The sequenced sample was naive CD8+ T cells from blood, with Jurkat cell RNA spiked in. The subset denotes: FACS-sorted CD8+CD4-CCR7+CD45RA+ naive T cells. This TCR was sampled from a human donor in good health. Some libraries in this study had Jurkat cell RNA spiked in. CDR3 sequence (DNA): TGTGCCAGCATCGGACAGGGGTTCCCTGAAGCTTTCTTT. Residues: CASIGQGFPEAFF.